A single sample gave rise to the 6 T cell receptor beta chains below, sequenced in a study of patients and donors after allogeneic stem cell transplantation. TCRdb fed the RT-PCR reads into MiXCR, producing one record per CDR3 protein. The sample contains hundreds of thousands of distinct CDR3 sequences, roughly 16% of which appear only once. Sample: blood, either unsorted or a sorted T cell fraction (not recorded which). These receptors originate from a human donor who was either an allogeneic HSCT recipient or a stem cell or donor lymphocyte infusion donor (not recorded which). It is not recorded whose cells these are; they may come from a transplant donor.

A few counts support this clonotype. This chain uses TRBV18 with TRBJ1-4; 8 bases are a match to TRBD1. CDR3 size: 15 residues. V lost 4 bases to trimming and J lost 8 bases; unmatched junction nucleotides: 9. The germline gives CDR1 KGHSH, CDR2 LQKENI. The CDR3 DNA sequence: TGTGCCAGCTCACTACGGACAGGGTTTGAGGAAAAACTGTTTTTT. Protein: CASSLRTGFEEKLFF.

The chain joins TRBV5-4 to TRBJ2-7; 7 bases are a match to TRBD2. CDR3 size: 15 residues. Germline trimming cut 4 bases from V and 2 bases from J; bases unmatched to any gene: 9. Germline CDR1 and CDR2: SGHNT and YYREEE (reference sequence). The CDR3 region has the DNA TGTGCCAGCAGCGCCCGGGGAGGGAGCCCCTACGAGCAGTACTTC. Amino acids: CASSARGGSPYEQYF.

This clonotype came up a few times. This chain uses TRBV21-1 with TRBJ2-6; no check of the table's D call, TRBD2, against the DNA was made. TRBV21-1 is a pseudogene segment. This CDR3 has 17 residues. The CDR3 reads CASSKGWTAPGANVLTF. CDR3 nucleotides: TGTGCCAGCAGCAAAGGGTGGACGGCCCCTGGGGCCAACGTCCTGACTTTC.

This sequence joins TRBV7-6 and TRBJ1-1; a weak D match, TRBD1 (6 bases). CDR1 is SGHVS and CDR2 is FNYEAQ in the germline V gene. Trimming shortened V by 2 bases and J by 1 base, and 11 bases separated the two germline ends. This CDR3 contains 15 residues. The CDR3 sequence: CASSLQGRWNTEAFF. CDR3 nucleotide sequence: TGTGCCAGCAGCTTACAGGGGAGGTGGAACACTGAAGCTTTCTTT.

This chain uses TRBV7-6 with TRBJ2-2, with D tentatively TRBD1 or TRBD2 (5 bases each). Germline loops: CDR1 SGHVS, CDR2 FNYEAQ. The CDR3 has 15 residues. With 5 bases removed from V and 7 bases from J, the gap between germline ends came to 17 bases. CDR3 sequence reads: CASSSWQGRDGELFF. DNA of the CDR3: TGTGCCAGCAGCAGCTGGCAGGGACGGGACGGGGAGCTGTTTTTT.

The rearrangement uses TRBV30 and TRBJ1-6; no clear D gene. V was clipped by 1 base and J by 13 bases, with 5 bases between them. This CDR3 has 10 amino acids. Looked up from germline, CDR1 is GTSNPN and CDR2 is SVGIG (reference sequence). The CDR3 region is CAWSAPPLHF. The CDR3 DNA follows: TGTGCCTGGAGTGCCCCGCCCCTCCACTTT.